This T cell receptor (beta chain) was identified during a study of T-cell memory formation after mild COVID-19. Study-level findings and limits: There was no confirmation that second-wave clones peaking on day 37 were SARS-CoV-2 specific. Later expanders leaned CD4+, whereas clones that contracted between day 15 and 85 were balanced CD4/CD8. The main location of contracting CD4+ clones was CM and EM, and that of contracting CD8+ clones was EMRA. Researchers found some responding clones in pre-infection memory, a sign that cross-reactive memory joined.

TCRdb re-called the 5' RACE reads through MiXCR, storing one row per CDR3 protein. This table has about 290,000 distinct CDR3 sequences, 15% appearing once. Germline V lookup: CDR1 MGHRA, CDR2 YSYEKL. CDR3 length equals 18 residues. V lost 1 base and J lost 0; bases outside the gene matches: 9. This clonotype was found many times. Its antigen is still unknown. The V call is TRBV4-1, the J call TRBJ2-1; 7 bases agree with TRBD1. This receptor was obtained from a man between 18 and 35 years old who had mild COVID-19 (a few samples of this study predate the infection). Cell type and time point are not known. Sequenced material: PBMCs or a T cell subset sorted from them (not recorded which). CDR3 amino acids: CASSQGQGEWDSYNEQFF. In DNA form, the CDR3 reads TGCGCCAGCAGCCAAGGACAGGGCGAATGGGACTCCTACAATGAGCAGTTCTTC.